One sample yielded the 32 T cell receptor beta chains listed below, sequenced in a study of cytomegalovirus exposure and HLA in healthy donors. The PCR ran on 60 Vbeta and 13 Jbeta primers. Assay: immunoSEQ multiplex PCR; the TCRdb copy retains only in-frame clones and omits some. Among just over 150,000 clones listed, roughly 84% were seen once. Sequenced input: PBMCs. The receptors were gathered from a young man in good health and CMV-seronegative.

This chain links TRBV11-2 with TRBJ1-1; D is unresolved. CDR3 length: 11 residues. The V end was cut by 10 bases, the J end by 4 bases, with 10 bases between. Germline CDR1 SGHAT, CDR2 FQNNGV. DNA of the CDR3: TGTGCCACCCAGGAAGGCACTGAAGCTTTCTTT. It yields the protein CATQEGTEAFF. The full variable domain, completed using reference TRBV11-2 and TRBJ1-1, is EAGVAQSPRYKIIEKRQSVAFWCNPISGHATLYWYQQILGQGPKLLIQFQNNGVVDDSQLPKDRFSAERLKGVDSTLKIQPAKLEDSAVYLCATQEGTEAFFGQGTRLTVV.

On this clone: At the DNA level, this CDR3 is encoded by other sequences in the same sample as well. The chain carries TRBV9 and TRBJ1-1, with D perhaps matching TRBD1 (5 bases). CDR1 and CDR2 (germline): SGDLS, YYNGEE. Trimming pared 2 bases from V and 0 bases from J, leaving 8 bases between. The CDR3 consists of 14 residues. CDR3 amino acids: CASSVGGVNTEAFF. CDR3 DNA sequence: TGTGCCAGCAGCGTGGGGGGGGTGAACACTGAAGCTTTCTTT.

The chain uses TRBV2 and TRBJ1-1; unclear D gene. This CDR3 has 15 amino acids. Deletions cut 1 base from V and 7 bases from J, with 16 bases between. Germline V gene sequence: CDR1 SNHLY, CDR2 FYNNEI. This chain's CDR3 is CASSEGSPSPGEAFF. The CDR3 coding sequence is TGTGCCAGCAGTGAAGGGAGCCCATCCCCTGGTGAAGCTTTCTTT.

V and J are TRBV7-3 and TRBJ2-2, with 7 bases fitting TRBD1. The ends lost 5 bases at V and 1 base at J; junction bases unmatched: 4. CDR1 is SGHTA and CDR2 is FQGTGA in the germline V gene. The CDR3 has 15 amino acids. CDR3 protein: CASSDDRVNTGELFF. In DNA, the CDR3 is TGTGCCAGCAGCGACGACAGGGTGAACACCGGGGAGCTGTTTTTT.

This clone was recorded only once. The chain has TRBV7-2 and TRBJ1-5; 7 positions match TRBD1. Losses at the gene ends were 5 bases for V and 7 bases for J; bases not matched to a gene: 8. Germline V gene data show CDR1 as SGHTA and CDR2 as FQGNSA. The CDR3 has 14 amino acids. In DNA form, the CDR3 reads TGTGCCAGCAGCATTAGACAGGGTGGACAGCCCCAGCATTTT. Amino acids: CASSIRQGGQPQHF.

This chain connects TRBV2 to TRBJ1-2; 8 bases map to TRBD1. V lost 2 bases to trimming and J lost 6 bases; unmatched junction nucleotides: 2. Germline assignment: CDR1 SNHLY and CDR2 FYNNEI. This CDR3 is 13 amino acids long. CDR3 in amino acids: CASSEQGAHGYTF. CDR3 in DNA: TGTGCCAGCAGTGAACAGGGGGCGCATGGCTACACCTTC.

This rearrangement joins TRBV7-9 to TRBJ2-5; D perhaps matches TRBD2 (6 bases). Germline values: CDR1 SEHNR, CDR2 FQNEAQ (reference sequence). V lost 1 base and J 6 bases, leaving 12 bases between the germline ends. This CDR3 is built from 14 residues. For the CDR3, the DNA is TGTGCCAGCAGCTTAGACGGAGGGATGAAGACCCAGTACTTC. Protein sequence: CASSLDGGMKTQYF.

The chain is built from TRBV6-5 and TRBJ2-5; 11 positions match TRBD1. The DNA end is a closer match to TRBJ2-7, so the J assignment may be wrong. The CDR3 is 13 amino acids. CDR1 and CDR2 (germline): MNHEY, SVGAGI. For the CDR3, the DNA is TGTGCCAGCAGGCGGACAGGGGGCAACGAGCAGTACTTC. Its translation is CASRRTGGNEQYF.

In this sample, this clone turned up once. This chain joins TRBV27 and TRBJ2-7, with D unclear. Germline V CDR1 and CDR2: MNHEY, SMNVEV (reference sequence). V lost 2 bases and J lost 3, with 11 bases in between. The CDR3 is made up of 14 amino acids. The CDR3 spells CASSLASSYYEQYF. The CDR3 DNA is TGTGCCAGCAGTTTAGCGAGTTCGTACTACGAGCAGTACTTC.

This clone was seen only once. The V and J genes are TRBV19 and TRBJ2-2; 11 bases align to TRBD1. The CDR3 runs to 14 residues. Looked up from germline, CDR1 is LNHDA and CDR2 is SQIVND (reference sequence). Losses at the gene ends were 9 bases for V and 6 bases for J; bases not matched to a gene: 6. CDR3 nucleotides: TGTGCCAGCCGGACAGGGGGCTTACCCGGGGAGCTGTTTTTT. This encodes CASRTGGLPGELFF.

Remarks on this clone: Other nucleotide sequences in the sample specify the same CDR3. The rearrangement links TRBV18 to TRBJ1-2, with 9 positions matching TRBD1. Trimming took 3 bases from V and 4 from J; bases not matched to a gene: 0. The CDR3 covers 13 residues. CDR1 is KGHSH, CDR2 LQKENI, per germline. CDR3 nucleotide sequence: TGTGCCAGCTCACCGGACAGGGGCTATGGCTACACCTTC. Protein: CASSPDRGYGYTF.

This chain links TRBV9 with TRBJ1-2, with 7 nucleotides matching TRBD1. J was trimmed by 0 bases and V by 6 bases; bases with no gene match: 5. The CDR3 has 14 residues. Germline V gives CDR1 SGDLS, CDR2 YYNGEE. CDR3: CASTPQGANYGYTF. CDR3 DNA: TGTGCCAGCACCCCGCAGGGGGCTAACTATGGCTACACCTTC.

The chain links TRBV7-9 to TRBJ2-7, with D possibly matching TRBD2 (5 bases). The V end was cut by 5 bases, the J end by 2 bases, with 10 bases between. The CDR3 has 13 residues. Looked up from germline, CDR1 is SEHNR and CDR2 is FQNEAQ (reference sequence). CDR3 DNA: TGTGCCAGCAGCCCGAGCGGAACCTACGAGCAGTACTTC. Its translation is CASSPSGTYEQYF.

The chain has TRBV12-2 and TRBJ2-7; TRBD1, as called in the table, went unchecked against the DNA. TRBV12-2 is annotated as a pseudogene. The CDR3 contains 16 residues. In nucleotides, the CDR3 is TGTGCAAGTCGCGTTAGGGGGACAGGGTGTTGCTACGAGCAGTACTTC. It codes for CASRVRGTGCCYEQYF.

CDR3 protein: CASSPHPRDSYRLYNEQFF. DNA for the CDR3: TGTGCCAGCAGCCCCCATCCCCGGGACAGCTACCGACTTTACAATGAGCAGTTCTTC. This chain uses TRBV27 with TRBJ2-1; the match to TRBD1 covers 7 bases. Germline loops: CDR1 MNHEY, CDR2 SMNVEV (reference sequence). V was clipped by 6 bases and J by 4 bases; unmatched bases: 21. The length of the CDR3 is 19 residues.

The chain uses TRBV7-6 and TRBJ2-3; 14 nucleotides line up with TRBD2. The V and J ends lost 1 base and 4 bases, in that order; junction bases with no gene match: 10. The CDR3 sequence is 19 residues long. CDR1 and CDR2 from the germline V gene are SGHVS and FNYEAQ. CDR3 in DNA: TGTGCCAGCAGCTTAGTTTTCACAGGGACTAGCGGGGGACCAGATACGCAGTATTTT. Translation: CASSLVFTGTSGGPDTQYF.

The chain employs TRBV6-1 and TRBJ2-2; TRBD1 matches 7 bases. The CDR3 is 15 residues long. Unmatched junction bases numbered 6, after V lost 6 bases and J lost 2 bases. The germline V gene has CDR1 MNHNS and CDR2 SASEGT. The CDR3 DNA is TGTGCCAGCAGAGCCGGGACAGCAAACACCGGGGAGCTGTTTTTT. Translation gives CASRAGTANTGELFF.

This clone was observed a single time. The chain has TRBV6-5 and TRBJ1-3; 7 bases match TRBD1. Trimming cost V 7 bases and J 1 base; bases outside gene matches: 7. CDR1 is MNHEY, CDR2 SVGAGI, per germline. CDR3 size: 15 residues. CDR3 coding DNA: TGTGCCAGCACCCCGGACAGGTCTTCTGGAAACACCATATATTTT. Translation: CASTPDRSSGNTIYF.

The chain couples TRBV6-4 to TRBJ2-1; 7 bases map to TRBD1. Germline assignment: CDR1 MRHNA and CDR2 SNTAGT. The CDR3 sequence is 15 residues long. J gave up 4 bases and V 4 bases, and 7 bases lay outside the gene matches. This chain's CDR3 is CASSVEGAPYNEQFF. CDR3 DNA sequence: TGTGCCAGCAGTGTTGAGGGGGCCCCTTACAATGAGCAGTTCTTC.

The V gene is TRBV13, the J gene TRBJ2-5; the D is unclear. Deletions cut 3 bases from V and 0 bases from J, with 8 bases between. The V gene's germline CDR1 is PRHDT and CDR2 FYEKMQ (reference sequence). The length of the CDR3 is 14 residues. CDR3 in amino acids: CASSLARNQETQYF. CDR3 DNA: TGTGCCAGCAGCTTGGCCAGAAACCAAGAGACCCAGTACTTC.

J is TRBJ2-3 and V is TRBV2, with D tentatively TRBD1 (7 bases). The germline gives CDR1 SNHLY, CDR2 FYNNEI. V dropped 9 bases and J dropped 3 bases, with 16 bases sitting between them. This CDR3 has 14 amino acids. The CDR3 loop is CASAGGRRTDTQYF. The CDR3 region has the DNA TGTGCCAGTGCAGGGGGGCGAAGGACAGATACGCAGTATTTT.

V usage is TRBV6-1 and J usage is TRBJ1-1; D unclear. Germline V gene lookup returns CDR1 MNHNS and CDR2 SASEGT. The CDR3 contains 13 residues. With 4 bases removed from V and 1 base from J, the gap between germline ends came to 7 bases. The CDR3 reads CASSVLRNTEAFF. The CDR3 DNA reads TGTGCCAGCAGTGTGCTGAGGAACACTGAAGCTTTCTTT.

In its sample, this clone was seen a few times. The genes are TRBV6-5 and TRBJ2-7, with 9 nucleotides matching TRBD2. This CDR3 is 15 amino acids long. Losses at the gene ends were 0 bases for V and 6 bases for J; bases not matched to a gene: 6. In germline, CDR1 is MNHEY, CDR2 SVGAGI. The CDR3, as DNA: TGTGCCAGCAGTTACTCGAGGACTAGCGTAAGCGAGCAGTACTTC. This translates into CASSYSRTSVSEQYF.

The rearrangement uses TRBV29-1 and TRBJ2-7; D perhaps matches TRBD2 (5 bases). Trimming removed 7 bases at V and 0 bases at J, with 10 bases between. Germline CDR1 and CDR2: SQVTM and ANQGSEA. The CDR3 length is 12 residues. The CDR3 nucleotides read TGCAGCGCACAAGGGAGCTCCTACGAGCAGTACTTC. It yields the protein CSAQGSSYEQYF.

The CDR3 DNA follows: TGCGCCAGCAGCTTGGGACCTAGGGGGAGGGCCCCCTACGAGCAGTACTTC. It encodes CASSLGPRGRAPYEQYF. The genes are TRBV5-1 and TRBJ2-5; D is perhaps TRBD2 (7 bases). The J call is uncertain, as TRBJ2-7 better fits the DNA end. Germline CDR1 is SGHRS and CDR2 is YFSETQ. The CDR3 is made up of 17 amino acids.

This clone was counted once. The chain couples TRBV4-3 to TRBJ2-1; D not resolved. The V gene lost 0 bases and the J gene lost 8 bases, with 14 bases spanning the gap. Germline CDR1 is LGHNA and CDR2 is YSLEER. This CDR3 has 15 residues. The chain's CDR3 is CASSQDETYWDEQFF. The CDR3 DNA is TGCGCCAGCAGCCAAGATGAGACTTATTGGGATGAGCAGTTCTTC.

The chain recombines TRBV4-2 with TRBJ1-4; possible D gene TRBD1, 5 bases. V shed 5 bases and J shed 6 bases, with 10 bases lying between them. The CDR3 totals 13 residues. Germline V lookup: CDR1 LGHNA, CDR2 YNFKEQ. The CDR3 nucleotides are TGTGCCAGCAGCTTGGGAGGGGATGAAAAACTGTTTTTT. Its translation is CASSLGGDEKLFF.

The chain employs TRBV28 and TRBJ1-1, with 7 bases identical to TRBD1. The CDR3 has 14 amino acids. V trimming: 5 bases; J trimming: 2 bases; junction bases outside the gene matches: 5. CDR1 MDHEN and CDR2 SYDVKM come from the germline V gene. The CDR3 DNA reads as TGTGCCAGCAGTGCCGGGACAGCAAACACTGAAGCTTTCTTT. This gives the protein CASSAGTANTEAFF. Full variable domain (remainder filled in from reference TRBV28 and TRBJ1-1): DVKVTQSSRYLVKRTGEKVFLECVQDMDHENMFWYRQDPGLGLRLIYFSYDVKMKEKGDIPEGYSVSREKKERFSLILESASTNQTSMYLCASSAGTANTEAFFGQGTRLTVV.

This clone has only one observation. This rearrangement joins TRBV2 to TRBJ2-7; a possible D gene is TRBD2 (5 bases). Trimming took off 1 base at V and 2 bases at J, with 12 bases between the two ends. The germline V gene encodes CDR1 SNHLY and CDR2 FYNNEI. The CDR3 runs to 15 residues. The DNA of the CDR3 is TGTGCCAGCAGTGAAGAGGTGGGAGCCCCCTACGAGCAGTACTTC. Translating it yields CASSEEVGAPYEQYF.

The chain uses TRBV28 and TRBJ2-1, with TRBD2 identical over 7 bases. Looked up from germline, CDR1 is MDHEN and CDR2 is SYDVKM. The CDR3 runs to 16 residues. J was trimmed by 7 bases and V by 6 bases; bases with no gene match: 15. CDR3 loop: CASSQGGKLYRNEQFF. In DNA form, the CDR3 reads TGTGCCAGCAGCCAGGGAGGGAAGTTATATCGGAATGAGCAGTTCTTC.

CDR3 in amino acids: CASSPDRGLAYNEQFF. In DNA form, the CDR3 reads TGCGCCAGCAGCCCAGACAGGGGGCTTGCCTACAATGAGCAGTTCTTC. The V and J genes are TRBV4-1 and TRBJ2-1, with TRBD1 identical over 10 bases. Germline CDR1 is MGHRA and CDR2 is YSYEKL. V dropped 4 bases and J dropped 2; count of bases not matched to a gene: 5. The CDR3 totals 16 residues.

This clone showed up just once. The chain joins TRBV2 to TRBJ2-7; 8 bases line up with TRBD1. The CDR3 contains 14 residues. V gave up 4 bases and J gave up 2 bases; unmatched junction bases: 4. Germline V lookup: CDR1 SNHLY, CDR2 FYNNEI. CDR3 residues: CASSAGQGPYEQYF. For the CDR3, the DNA is TGTGCCAGCAGTGCCGGACAGGGCCCCTACGAGCAGTACTTC.